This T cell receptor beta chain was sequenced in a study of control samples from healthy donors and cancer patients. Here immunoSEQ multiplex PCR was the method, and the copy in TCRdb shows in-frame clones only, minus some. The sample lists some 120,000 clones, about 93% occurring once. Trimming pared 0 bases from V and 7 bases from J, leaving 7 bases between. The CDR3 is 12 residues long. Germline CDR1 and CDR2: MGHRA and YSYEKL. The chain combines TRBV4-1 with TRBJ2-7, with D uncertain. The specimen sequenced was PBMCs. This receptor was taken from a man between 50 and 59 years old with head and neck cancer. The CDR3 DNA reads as TGCGCCAGCAGCCAAGATTTCGGGGAGCAGTACTTC. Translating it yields CASSQDFGEQYF.